Listed here are 21 T cell receptor beta chains from one sample, sequenced in a study of shared clonotypes between healthy human individuals. Profiled with immunoSEQ multiplex PCR; TCRdb holds only in-frame clones, not every one. The top ten clones hold around 12% of a sample with 400,000 to 600,000 clones, nearly 80% of them seen once. Sequencing input: PBMCs. These receptors were obtained from a woman in her forties in good health. Some clones in this sample may be carry-over from other donors' samples.

The chain carries TRBV4-1 and TRBJ2-3, with TRBD2 identical over 7 bases. The CDR3 is made up of 17 amino acids. V trimming: 0 bases; J trimming: 4 bases; junction bases outside the gene matches: 10. Germline V gives CDR1 MGHRA, CDR2 YSYEKL. The CDR3 DNA reads as TGCGCCAGCAGCCAAGATCTTTCCGGGGAGGGCGCAGATACGCAGTATTTT. Its protein product is CASSQDLSGEGADTQYF.

The chain has TRBV28 and TRBJ2-7; TRBD2 is a possible D gene (6 bases). Germline CDR1 is MDHEN and CDR2 is SYDVKM. Trimming shortened V by 1 base and J by 1 base, and 14 bases separated the two germline ends. This CDR3 has 16 residues. In nucleotides, the CDR3 is TGTGCCAGCAGTTTATATGGGGCGGGAACGTCCTACGAGCAGTACTTC. This translates into CASSLYGAGTSYEQYF.

A note on this clone: This specimen includes other DNA sequences encoding the same CDR3. V and J are TRBV11-2 and TRBJ2-7, with D tentatively TRBD1 (6 bases). The V gene lost 3 bases and the J gene lost 3 bases, with 9 bases spanning the gap. The germline gives CDR1 SGHAT, CDR2 FQNNGV. The CDR3 consists of 13 residues. The CDR3 is CASSFPDSYEQYF. As DNA, the CDR3 is TGTGCCAGCAGCTTTCCGGACAGCTACGAGCAGTACTTC.

About this clone itself: Being one base from a much bigger clone, this may be a read error. This chain connects TRBV9 to TRBJ2-2; 7 bases are a match to TRBD2. There are 15 residues in the CDR3. Germline loops: CDR1 SGDLS, CDR2 YYNGEE. CDR3 nucleotide sequence: TGTACCAGCAGCGTAGGGGCGGGAGCGGCCGGGGAGCTGTTTTTT. This translates into CTSSVGAGAAGELFF.

This chain connects TRBV19 to TRBJ2-1, with D maybe TRBD1 (5 bases). Trimming took 10 bases from V and 5 from J, leaving 18 bases between them. This CDR3 contains 14 residues. Germline-derived CDR1 and CDR2 are LNHDA and SQIVND (reference sequence). The CDR3 sequence is CATKLQGAHNEQFF. The CDR3, as DNA: TGTGCCACTAAACTCCAGGGCGCCCACAATGAGCAGTTCTTC.

The chain joins TRBV7-6 to TRBJ2-1; 7 bases line up with TRBD2. V was pared by 0 bases and J by 0 bases, with 11 bases of the junction left unmatched. The CDR3 is 19 residues long. Germline V lookup: CDR1 SGHVS, CDR2 FNYEAQ. The CDR3 coding sequence is TGTGCCAGCAGCTTAGCGCCCCCTAGCGGTCTAAGCTCCTACAATGAGCAGTTCTTC. This encodes CASSLAPPSGLSSYNEQFF.

The chain links TRBV28 to TRBJ2-5; TRBD1 is a possible D gene (6 bases). The V gene's germline CDR1 is MDHEN and CDR2 SYDVKM. V was shortened by 6 bases and J by 4 bases, with 12 bases between the two germline ends. This CDR3 has 13 residues. CDR3 residues: CASRQSGVETQYF. In DNA, the CDR3 is TGTGCCAGCAGACAATCAGGGGTAGAGACCCAGTACTTC.

This clone turned up a few times. The CDR3 sequence: CAISESMYRLNTEAFF. The CDR3 DNA reads as TGTGCCATCAGTGAGTCGATGTACAGACTGAACACTGAAGCTTTCTTT. V usage is TRBV10-3 and J usage is TRBJ1-1; D remains unclear. Per the germline V gene, CDR1 is ENHRY and CDR2 is SYGVKD. The CDR3 loop spans 16 amino acids. V was shortened by 0 bases and J by 0 bases, with 11 bases between the two germline ends.

CDR3 sequence reads: CASSPPEPGWYNEQFF. The CDR3 nucleotides are TGTGCCAGCTCACCACCGGAGCCAGGGTGGTACAATGAGCAGTTCTTC. V gene TRBV18 combines with J gene TRBJ2-1; D is possibly TRBD1 (5 bases). The length of the CDR3 is 16 residues. V shed 0 bases and J shed 4 bases, with 13 bases lying between them. Germline V gene lookup returns CDR1 KGHSH and CDR2 LQKENI. The variable domain in full, completed from reference TRBV18 and TRBJ2-1, reads NAGVMQNPRHLVRRRGQEARLRCSPMKGHSHVYWYRQLPEEGLKFMVYLQKENIIDESGMPKERFSAEFPKEGPSILRIQQVVRGDSAAYFCASSPPEPGWYNEQFFGPGTRLTVL.

V and J are TRBV30 and TRBJ1-3, with 9 bases identical to TRBD1. The CDR3 covers 14 residues. V trimming: 1 base; J trimming: 5 bases; junction bases outside the gene matches: 3. Germline CDR1 and CDR2: GTSNPN and SVGIG (reference sequence). The CDR3 nucleotides read TGTGCCTGGAGTGACAGGGGGCAAAGAAACACCATATATTTT. Its translation: CAWSDRGQRNTIYF.

V usage is TRBV27 and J usage is TRBJ1-2; D ambiguous. V was cut by 2 bases and J by 5 bases, with 15 bases left in between. CDR1 and CDR2 (germline): MNHEY, SMNVEV (reference sequence). This CDR3 has 15 residues. CDR3 sequence: CASSLTWPSPYGYTF. For the CDR3, the DNA is TGTGCCAGCAGTTTAACTTGGCCGAGCCCTTATGGCTACACCTTC.

V usage is TRBV9 and J usage is TRBJ1-3; D is ambiguous. The ends were cut back, 1 base at V and 4 bases at J, with 6 bases in the middle. Germline values: CDR1 SGDLS, CDR2 YYNGEE. This CDR3 has 13 residues. DNA for the CDR3: TGTGCCAGCAGCGTAACCGGAGGAAACACCATATATTTT. This translates into CASSVTGGNTIYF.

CDR3 amino acids: CASSLGAAGITDTQYF. The CDR3 coding sequence is TGTGCCAGCAGCTTGGGGGCCGCCGGAATCACAGATACGCAGTATTTT. The chain joins TRBV5-8 to TRBJ2-3; D ambiguous. Germline lookup yields CDR1 SGHTS and CDR2 YDEGEE. V lost 0 bases, J lost 2 bases, and 13 bases lay in between. The CDR3 extends over 16 amino acids.

This clone was picked up one time. This chain links TRBV5-1 with TRBJ2-3, with 7 bases identical to TRBD2. CDR1 is SGHRS and CDR2 is YFSETQ in the germline V gene. This CDR3 comprises 15 residues. Trimming at V came to 2 bases and at J to 3 bases, leaving 6 bases not matched to a gene. CDR3 sequence reads: CASSFSAGVTDTQYF. The CDR3 DNA follows: TGCGCCAGCAGCTTCTCGGCGGGAGTGACAGATACGCAGTATTTT.

J is TRBJ1-2 and V is TRBV9, with no clear D. Deletions cut 0 bases from V and 0 bases from J, with 6 bases between. CDR1 and CDR2 from the germline V gene are SGDLS and YYNGEE. The CDR3 sequence is 14 residues long. The CDR3 DNA sequence: TGTGCCAGCAGCGTAGGAGGGACTAACTATGGCTACACCTTC. Amino acids: CASSVGGTNYGYTF.

The genes are TRBV6-5 and TRBJ2-5; D unclear. Trimming shortened V by 0 bases and J by 0 bases, and 8 bases separated the two germline ends. Germline assignment: CDR1 MNHEY and CDR2 SVGAGI. CDR3 length: 15 residues. For the CDR3, the DNA is TGTGCCAGCAGTTACTCGGGCGGTTACCAAGAGACCCAGTACTTC. Its translation: CASSYSGGYQETQYF.

V is TRBV5-1 and J is TRBJ2-3; TRBD2 matches 9 bases. The germline CDR1 and CDR2 sequences are SGHRS and YFSETQ. Losses at the gene ends were 3 bases for V and 0 bases for J; bases not matched to a gene: 5. The CDR3 runs 16 residues. The CDR3 region is CASSSLAGLSTDTQYF. CDR3 nucleotides: TGCGCCAGCAGCTCTCTAGCGGGACTCAGCACAGATACGCAGTATTTT.

This clone was observed at least ten times. The chain couples TRBV6-8 to TRBJ2-7; no clear D. The CDR3 has 9 residues. The germline gives CDR1 MNHGY, CDR2 SAAAGT. The V gene lost 6 bases and the J gene lost 7 bases, with 4 bases spanning the gap. The CDR3 DNA follows: TGTGCCAGCAGCCCTGAGCAGTACTTC. It yields the protein CASSPEQYF.

This clone was recorded only once. V gene TRBV5-1 combines with J gene TRBJ2-1; TRBD1 matches 12 bases. The V and J ends lost 3 bases and 8 bases, in that order; junction bases with no gene match: 3. The CDR3 consists of 14 residues. Germline CDR1 and CDR2: SGHRS and YFSETQ. CDR3 protein: CASSSGTGGYEQFF. The CDR3 region has the DNA TGCGCCAGCAGCTCCGGGACAGGGGGCTATGAGCAGTTCTTC.

The V and J genes are TRBV7-8 and TRBJ1-5; D is ambiguous. The CDR3 contains 13 residues. Germline CDR1 is SGHVS and CDR2 is FQNEAQ. Trimming removed 3 bases from V and 7 bases from J, with 10 bases in between. Written as DNA, the CDR3 is TGTGCCAGCAGCTTGCCGGGCGGGCAGCCCCAGCATTTT. This codes for CASSLPGGQPQHF.

The rearrangement links TRBV7-9 to TRBJ1-4; 8 positions match TRBD1. CDR3 length equals 16 residues. Per germline, CDR1 SEHNR and CDR2 FQNEAQ (reference sequence). The V and J ends lost 2 bases and 6 bases, in that order; junction bases with no gene match: 8. The CDR3 coding sequence is TGTGCCAGCAGCTTATGGCAGGGGGCCTTATATGAAAAACTGTTTTTT. Translating gives CASSLWQGALYEKLFF.